Listed below are T cell receptor beta chains from one sample, sequenced in a study of blood T cells in healthy people across ages. TCRdb independently ran MiXCR on the 5' RACE reads; one entry per CDR3 protein. The sample consists of around 1,700,000 distinct CDR3 sequences, 28% of them appearing once. Specimen: blood. Source of these receptors: a young woman in good health. CDR3s include the opening cysteine and the closing phenylalanine or tryptophan. The D gene is left open where the match is weak. Clone size is not always given. Where it is, it says once, few, many or a class for expanded clones.

>many|12|TRBJ2-7|-|TRBV2
TGTGCCAGCAGTGGAAATGCCTACGAGCAGTACTTC
CASSGNAYEQYF
>-|13|TRBJ1-5|TRBD1|TRBV29-1
TGCAGCGTTTGGGACAGGGGCAATCAGCCCCAGCATTTT
CSVWDRGNQPQHF
>many|13|TRBJ2-1|TRBD2|TRBV5-1
TGCGCCAGCAGCTCTTCGACTACTAGCGTAGGGTTCTTC
CASSSSTTSVGFF
>few|15|TRBJ1-5|-|TRBV4-2
TGTGCCAGCAGCCAAGATGAGGGTAACAATCAGCCCCAGCATTTT
CASSQDEGNNQPQHF
>once|12|TRBJ1-4|-|TRBV29-1
TGCAGCGTTGAACAGAGTCCTGAAAAACTGTTTTTT
CSVEQSPEKLFF
>many|14|TRBJ2-6|TRBD1|TRBV10-3
TGTGCCATCAGAAGGGGGCCTGGGGCCAACGTCCTGACTTTC
CAIRRGPGANVLTF
>few|13|TRBJ2-7|-|TRBV29-1
TGCAGCGTTGCCCAGCGGTTGTCCTACGAGCAGTACTTC
CSVAQRLSYEQYF
>-|15|TRBJ2-3|TRBD1|TRBV7-2
TGTGCCAGCAGCTTAAACAGGGGGTTAACAGATACGCAGTATTTT
CASSLNRGLTDTQYF
>few|17|TRBJ2-7|-|TRBV27
TGTGCCAGCAGTTTATCTACGGGGCGCGGGGTCTCCTACGAGCAGTACTTC
CASSLSTGRGVSYEQYF
>few|14|TRBJ1-1|-|TRBV20-1
TGTAGTGCTAGCTCACAGGGACGAAACACTGAAGCTTTCTTT
CSASSQGRNTEAFF
>-|16|TRBJ2-4|TRBD1|TRBV5-1
TGCGCCAGCAGCTTTATACCGGGACAGGGGAAAAACATTCAGTACTTC
CASSFIPGQGKNIQYF
>-|16|TRBJ1-2|-|TRBV18
TGTGCCAGCTCACCACCGAGGGGGGGCGCGTACTATGGCTACACCTTC
CASSPPRGGAYYGYTF
>many|14|TRBJ2-7|-|TRBV7-2
TGTGCCAGCAGCTTAGGTTGGCAGCTCTACGAGCAGTACTTC
CASSLGWQLYEQYF
>-|13|TRBJ2-7|-|TRBV2
TGTGCCAGCAGTGCCCCCGGGGCGAGCGAGCAGTACTTC
CASSAPGASEQYF
>-|13|TRBJ2-3|-|TRBV4-3
TGCGCCAGCAGCCAAGAAACGCTCGTAGCGCAGTATTTT
CASSQETLVAQYF
>-|18|TRBJ2-4|-|TRBV18
TGTGCCAGCTCACCATTCGAGGTGCAGGGGCTGTCCAAAAACATTCAGTACTTC
CASSPFEVQGLSKNIQYF
>few|14|TRBJ2-7|-|TRBV20-1
TGCAGTGGGGGCCCCCAGGGTGTTTCCTACGAGCAGTACTTC
CSGGPQGVSYEQYF
>many|16|TRBJ2-7|TRBD2|TRBV6-5
TGTGCCAGCAGTCGTCTACCTACTAGCGGGAGAGGCGAGCAGTACTTC
CASSRLPTSGRGEQYF
>-|14|TRBJ1-4|-|TRBV7-9
TGTGCCAGCAGCTTTTCGGGGACGGATGAAAAACTGTTTTTT
CASSFSGTDEKLFF
>many|12|TRBJ2-3|-|TRBV6-6
TGTGCCGTCTCCCTTGGCGCAGATACGCAGTATTTT
CAVSLGADTQYF
>-|15|TRBJ2-1|-|TRBV5-1
TGCGCCAGCAGGTTCATTAGGGATTCCTACAATGAGCAGTTCTTC
CASRFIRDSYNEQFF
>few|13|TRBJ2-1|TRBD1|TRBV5-6
TGTGCCAGCAGTTTGGACAGGGTAGATGAGCAGTTCTTC
CASSLDRVDEQFF
>-|15|TRBJ1-1|-|TRBV2
TGTGCCAGCAGCACCGATGACATCTCCAACACTGAAGCTTTCTTT
CASSTDDISNTEAFF
>many|12|TRBJ2-5|-|TRBV2
TGTGCCAGCGGCGGCATCCAAGAGACCCAGTACTTC
CASGGIQETQYF
>-|15|TRBJ1-2|-|TRBV15
TGTGCCGCCAGCAGAGATCGTTGGGCCCGCTATGGCTACACCTTC
CAASRDRWARYGYTF
>-|14|TRBJ1-1|-|TRBV11-2
TGTGCCAGCAGCTTGCAGGTTATGAACACTGAAGCTTTCTTT
CASSLQVMNTEAFF
>-|15|TRBJ2-7|TRBD1|TRBV7-2
TGTGCCAGCAGCTCCCGGGACAGGGGAGACTACGAGCAGTACTTC
CASSSRDRGDYEQYF
>few|14|TRBJ2-1|TRBD2|TRBV7-3
TGTGCCAGCAGTTCTAGCGGGTACTACAATGAGCAGTTCTTC
CASSSSGYYNEQFF
>many|13|TRBJ2-5|-|TRBV29-1
TGCAGCGTCGGCCTAGATATCGGAGAGACCCAGTACTTC
CSVGLDIGETQYF
>-|13|TRBJ2-3|-|TRBV19
TGTGCCAGTAGTACCCTACAGGGCGATACGCAGTATTTT
CASSTLQGDTQYF
>-|14|TRBJ1-2|-|TRBV24-1
TGTGCCACCAGTCCCTCTACAGGGCTCAGCAGCTACACCTTC
CATSPSTGLSSYTF
>-|14|TRBJ2-3|-|TRBV2
TGTGCCAGCAGTGAACAGCTGTACACAGATACGCAGTATTTT
CASSEQLYTDTQYF
>-|17|TRBJ1-5|-|TRBV5-1
TGCGCCAGCAGCCTCCGAAGGGGGAACTATAGCAATCAGCCCCAGCATTTT
CASSLRRGNYSNQPQHF
>once|13|TRBJ1-1|-|TRBV10-2
TGCGCCAGCAGCCAAGGGGGTTCGTTTGAAGCTTTCTTT
CASSQGGSFEAFF
>many|14|TRBJ2-7|TRBD1|TRBV10-2
TGCGCCAGCAGGTTAAGACAGGGACCCTACGAGCAGTACTTC
CASRLRQGPYEQYF
>-|16|TRBJ1-2|-|TRBV6-5
TGTGCCAGCAGTTACTCCTACGAAGGTGTTCGCCATGGCTACACCTTC
CASSYSYEGVRHGYTF
>-|16|TRBJ1-2|TRBD1|TRBV12-3/TRBV12-4
TGTGCCAGCAGTACCGGGGACAGCCAGGGGGTCTATGGCTACACCTTC
CASSTGDSQGVYGYTF
>-|19|TRBJ1-2|TRBD1|TRBV7-8
TGTGCCAGCAGCCCGACGTTTGTTGCGCGGACAGGGGGCTACTATGGCTACACCTTC
CASSPTFVARTGGYYGYTF
>-|11|TRBJ1-4|-|TRBV20-1
TGCAGTGCTGGCCACAATGAAAAACTGTTTTTT
CSAGHNEKLFF
>few|15|TRBJ2-7|TRBD2|TRBV5-1
TGCGCCAGCAGCTTGGAGGGTAGCGGGAGATACGAGCAGTACTTC
CASSLEGSGRYEQYF
>-|14|TRBJ1-4|TRBD1|TRBV6-6
TGTGCCAGCAGGGTTGGACAGGGAGATGAAAAACTGTTTTTT
CASRVGQGDEKLFF
>-|15|TRBJ2-1|TRBD2|TRBV6-6
TGTGCCAGCAGAAGGCGAGCGGGAACCTACAATGAGCAGTTCTTC
CASRRRAGTYNEQFF
>-|13|TRBJ2-7|TRBD2|TRBV20-1
TGCAGTGCCCCACCAGCGGGGGGATACGAGCAGTACTTC
CSAPPAGGYEQYF
>-|16|TRBJ2-3|TRBD2|TRBV25-1
TGTGCCAGCAGTGAGGGACTAGCGGTAATCACAGATACGCAGTATTTT
CASSEGLAVITDTQYF
>many|15|TRBJ1-2|TRBD1|TRBV10-3
TGTGCCATCAGTGAGTCGGGGCAGGGGGCAACTGGCTACACCTTC
CAISESGQGATGYTF